This T cell receptor beta chain appears in the sequencing data of a study of blood T cell repertoires in COVID-19. Study information: Researchers got acute and convalescent COVID-19 samples from the United States, Italy and Spain. PBMCs, B-cell-depleted T cells, or T cells provided the cDNA or gDNA that made up the material.

How the authors handled the data: Estimated nucleated cell counts came from reference gene primer amplification. Sequenced by immunoSEQ multiplex PCR; TCRdb stores in-frame clones only, minus some. V, J and clone size derive from that table, while D and trimming were established from the DNA sequence. The top ten clones hold 11% of a sample with over 130,000 clones, approximately 90% of them seen once. The V and J ends lost 5 bases and 6 bases, in that order; junction bases with no gene match: 14. Germline V gene lookup returns CDR1 SGHVS and CDR2 FQNEAQ. The CDR3 has 16 amino acids. The sequenced sample consisted of peripheral blood. The chain couples TRBV7-8 to TRBJ2-5; TRBD1 aligns across 8 bases. This receptor was taken from an elderly woman with acute or convalescent COVID-19. The CDR3 loop is CASSPQGGQGAQTQYF. CDR3 DNA sequence: TGTGCCAGCAGCCCTCAAGGGGGCCAGGGGGCACAGACCCAGTACTTC.